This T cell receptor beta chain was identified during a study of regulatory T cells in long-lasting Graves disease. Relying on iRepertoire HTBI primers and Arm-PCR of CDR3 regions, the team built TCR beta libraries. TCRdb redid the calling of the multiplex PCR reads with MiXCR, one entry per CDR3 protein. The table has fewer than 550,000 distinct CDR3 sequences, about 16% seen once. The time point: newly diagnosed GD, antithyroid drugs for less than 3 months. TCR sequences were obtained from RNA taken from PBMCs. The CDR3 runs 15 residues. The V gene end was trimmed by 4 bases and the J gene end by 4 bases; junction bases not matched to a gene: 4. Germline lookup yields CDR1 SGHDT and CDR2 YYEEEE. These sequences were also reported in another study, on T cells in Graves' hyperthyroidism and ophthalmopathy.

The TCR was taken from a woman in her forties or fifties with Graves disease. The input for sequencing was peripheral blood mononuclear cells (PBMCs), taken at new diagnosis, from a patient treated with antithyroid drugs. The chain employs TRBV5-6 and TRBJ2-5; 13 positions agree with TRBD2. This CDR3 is CASSMTSGGLETQYF. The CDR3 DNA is TGTGCCAGCAGCATGACTAGCGGGGGGTTAGAGACCCAGTACTTC.